A single sample gave rise to the 8 T cell receptor beta chains below, sequenced in a study of cytomegalovirus exposure and HLA in healthy donors. The PCR employed 60 Vbeta primers together with 13 Jbeta primers. Method: immunoSEQ multiplex PCR; TCRdb's copy keeps in-frame clones and lacks some. Of about 180,000 clones listed, over 70% are singletons. Sequenced sample: PBMCs. The source of these receptors is a woman between 45 and 65 years old in good health and CMV-seronegative.

The V gene is TRBV29-1, the J gene TRBJ1-3; 9 nucleotides align to TRBD1. The CDR3 has 13 residues. V shed 7 bases, J shed 2 bases, and the junction held 3 bases outside the gene matches. Per the germline V gene, CDR1 is SQVTM and CDR2 is ANQGSEA. CDR3 nucleotides: TGCAGCGCCCGGGACAGGGCTGGAAACACCATATATTTT. It specifies CSARDRAGNTIYF.

The chain couples TRBV18 to TRBJ1-1; weak D call: TRBD1 (5 bases). In germline, CDR1 is KGHSH, CDR2 LQKENI. With 1 base removed from V and 1 base from J, the gap between germline ends came to 10 bases. This CDR3 has 15 amino acids. CDR3 in amino acids: CASSPQRTGNTEAFF. As DNA, the CDR3 is TGTGCCAGCTCACCACAGAGAACAGGGAACACTGAAGCTTTCTTT.

The sample holds a few counts of this clone. The chain combines TRBV5-1 with TRBJ1-2, with D tentatively TRBD1 (6 bases). CDR3 size: 16 residues. Per germline, CDR1 SGHRS and CDR2 YFSETQ. V dropped 4 bases and J dropped 5 bases, with 21 bases sitting between them. CDR3 nucleotides: TGCGCCAGCAGCGCCGGCGGGGGGGGGCAGAATTATGGCTACACCTTC. Translation: CASSAGGGGQNYGYTF.

This chain uses TRBV5-4 with TRBJ1-1; 8 bases line up with TRBD1. The germline CDR1 and CDR2 sequences are SGHNT and YYREEE (reference sequence). The CDR3 loop spans 14 amino acids. Losses at the gene ends were 4 bases for V and 4 bases for J; bases not matched to a gene: 6. The CDR3 DNA reads TGTGCCAGCAGCAAAGGGACAGGAGGCACTGAAGCTTTCTTT. Amino acid sequence: CASSKGTGGTEAFF.

A note on this clone: Its ends do not fully match the called genes, so a read error is possible. The chain has TRBV27 and TRBJ1-1, with 7 bases identical to TRBD1. The length of the CDR3 is 11 residues. Germline lookup yields CDR1 MNHEY and CDR2 SMNVEV (reference sequence). CDR3 nucleotides: TGTGCCAGCCGGACAGGCACTGAAGCTTCCTTT. It yields the protein CASRTGTEASF.

Written as DNA, the CDR3 is TGTGCCAGCAGTTACGTTGAAGGGGAAGAGACCCAGTACTTC. Its protein product is CASSYVEGEETQYF. The chain carries TRBV6-5 and TRBJ2-5; D perhaps matches TRBD1 (5 bases). Germline CDR1 is MNHEY and CDR2 is SVGAGI. V lost 2 bases and J lost 3, with 10 bases in between. The CDR3 length is 14 residues.

The chain couples TRBV7-2 to TRBJ1-1; the D gene is possibly TRBD1 (5 bases). Trimming cost V 3 bases and J 1 base, with 12 bases left between them. Germline V gene sequence: CDR1 SGHTA, CDR2 FQGNSA. The CDR3 extends over 15 amino acids. CDR3 nucleotide sequence: TGTGCCAGCAGCTTGATGCAGGGCAAGAACACTGAAGCTTTCTTT. It yields the protein CASSLMQGKNTEAFF.

This clone has only a few counts. The chain recombines TRBV6-1 with TRBJ2-1, with a tentative D call TRBD2 (6 bases). The CDR3 loop spans 12 amino acids. CDR1 is MNHNS and CDR2 is SASEGT in the germline V gene. CDR3: CAGGGDGNEQFF. The CDR3 coding sequence is TGTGCGGGTGGAGGGGACGGCAATGAGCAGTTCTTC.